One T cell receptor beta chain is described in this entry. Its antigen is unknown. No quality values exist for individual bases; no much larger clone is one base distant. The entry originates in a study of PD-1 blockade in mismatch repair-deficient tumors (dated by TCRdb to about 2017). Regarding the study in general: Between late 2013 and September 2016, the trial enrolled approximately 86 consecutive patients with about eleven types of mismatch repair-deficient cancer, all of whom had received prior treatment and were progressing. Deep sequencing of TCR CDR3 regions was used to track tumor-associated T cell clones in peripheral blood of patients responding to PD-1 blockade.

Mismatch repair deficiency was established in every enrolled patient by polymerase chain reaction or immunohistochemistry. TCR sequencing was carried out for three patients who responded to pembrolizumab therapy. Pembrolizumab PD-1 blockade was prospectively tested in advanced mismatch repair-deficient cancers, regardless of tissue of origin, in the phase II trial. Peripheral blood T cell samples were serially collected before and at multiple times after PD-1 blockade was started. Blood sampling times were reported as weeks after the first pembrolizumab dose. V and J lose 1 base and 5 bases, and a span of 14 bases separates them. Taken from cysteine to phenylalanine, the CDR3 has 15 residues. Of the read, only the CDR3 DNA is kept; its 45 bases are in frame from base 1. CDR1 SGHAT and CDR2 FQNNGV are derived from the germline V gene. What the authors observed across the whole study: Tumor-resident clones, often undetectable in blood before treatment, expanded rapidly after pembrolizumab and then contracted, generally before radiologic responses.

Libraries were prepared through the immunoSEQ multiplex PCR assay. The immuneACCESS repertoire file appears here via TCRdb, limited to in-frame rearrangements. These files lack a portion of the clones; in checked studies, under half of the deficit traces to unresolved V genes, and the cause of the others is not known. The sample data list approximately 38,000 clones, and around 79% of these were observed just once. The top ten hold 22% of the sample. The rearranged chain carries TRBV11-2 and TRBJ2-5; the D gene could be TRBD1 or TRBD2, each one agreeing over 6 bases. This clonotype was sampled from an adult with mismatch repair-deficient cancer. Sequencing used peripheral blood, obtained 4 weeks after starting pembrolizumab. Here the CDR3 is given as CASSLAQQGLETQYF. The nucleotide sequence is given as TGTGCCAGCAGCTTAGCACAACAGGGACTCGAGACCCAGTACTTC. The reference TRBV11-2 and TRBJ2-5 proteins fill in what lies around the CDR3, so the full variable domain reads EAGVAQSPRYKIIEKRQSVAFWCNPISGHATLYWYQQILGQGPKLLIQFQNNGVVDDSQLPKDRFSAERLKGVDSTLKIQPAKLEDSAVYLCASSLAQQGLETQYFGPGTRLLVL.